This T cell receptor (beta chain) came from a study of CD8+CD57+ T cells in acquired aplastic anemia (dated by TCRdb to 2016 to 2018). Regarding the research as a whole: DNA extracted from sorted CD4+ and CD8+ cells had a mean of about 3 ug, with a range of roughly 0.19 to 27.4 ug. CD8+CD57+ expansion was defined as frequency above the mean frequency observed in healthy subjects.

Sequences DFQATT (CDR1) and SNEGSKA (CDR2) are obtained from the germline V gene (reference sequence). From the cysteine through the phenylalanine, the CDR3 covers 16 amino acids. Only the CDR3 region is kept as DNA, spanning 48 bases read in frame from base 1. The junction carries 11 bases between V and J, which are trimmed by 2 bases and 0 bases respectively. The patients picked for sequencing were ones in whom flow cytometry had shown an expansion of CD8+CD57+ cells. Every patient had severe acquired aplastic anemia, diagnosed using the International Study of Aplastic Anemia and Agranulocytosis and Camitta criteria. No patient had received any therapy when blood was sampled. In this study, sorted CD4+ and CD8+ T cells from the blood of healthy subjects and of severe aplastic anemia patients had their TCR repertoires deep-sequenced. Patients were enrolled under clinicaltrials.gov protocols 00001620, 01623167, 00001397, 00071045, 00081523 and 00961064 in the USA. Ficoll-Paque density gradient centrifugation was used to isolate peripheral blood mononuclear cells. CD4+ and CD8+ T cells were sorted by FACS or magnetic beads before DNA extraction.

TCR beta VDJ combination and CDR3 sequence profiling used genomic DNA as the template. TCR repertoire sequencing was run on an Illumina HiSeq 2000. The paper's processing steps were these. Repertoires were assessed using TRBV/TRBJ rearrangement plots, CDR3 size and DJ length profiles, and Simpson's diversity index. The most abundant DNA sequence in the deep sequencing data was taken as the immunodominant clone. CDR3 amino acid sequences were checked for sharing across subjects and were also compared against the VDJdb database and published repertoires. Through fastp at Q25 and MiXCR, TCRdb rebuilt clones from the public reads, retaining in-frame beta chains. Each CDR3 protein appears once, grouped with its most common genes and DNA. The V and J calls were determined by TCRdb, not by the authors. The sample table shows roughly 260,000 distinct CDR3 sequences, and around 45% are seen once. 7.8% of the sample goes to the ten largest clones.

As regards this clonotype: The target of this receptor is not known. No quality values exist for individual bases; no much larger clone is one base distant.

Points the paper makes about the study in general: Roughly 30 CD8+ CDR3 sequences were found to be shared between patients and controls, but these sequences appeared to be highly expressed in patients and within the immunodominant clones of the patients. Between patients and healthy controls, no significant difference in CD8+ Simpson's diversity was found (P=0.060).

Sequenced sample: sorted CD4+, CD8+, or CD8+CD57+ T cells (not recorded which) from PBMCs. The origin of this receptor is a human donor with aplastic anemia. Recombination joined TRBV20-1 with TRBJ1-6; the D gene cannot be named for sure. CDR3 loop: CSARPTLSSYNSPLHF. The DNA sequence is TGCAGTGCTAGACCTACGCTCAGCTCCTATAATTCACCCCTCCACTTT.